This TCR beta chain originates from a study of OX40 agonist ivuxolimab in advanced cancers. Study context: An anti-OX40 (CD134) antibody with agonistic activity, ivuxolimab, was administered to patients. The mean age was roughly 60 years, ranging from about 20 to 90, with around four fifths of participants male. Overall study results and limits: The average count of expanded clones was higher among CD8+ T cells than among CD4+.

Cycle 7 day 1, cycle 4 day 1, and baseline were the timepoints at which blood was sampled. This CDR3 contains 15 residues. V lost 2 bases, J lost 6 bases, and 10 bases stayed unmatched. Germline loops: CDR1 ENHRY, CDR2 SYGVKD. Clones were sequenced by immunoSEQ multiplex PCR, and TCRdb holds only the in-frame ones, with some missing. This table has tens of thousands of clones, approximately 82% appearing once. A remark on this clone: Its cognate antigen is unknown.

V is TRBV10-3 and J is TRBJ2-7; 7 nucleotides align to TRBD1. This receptor was taken from an adult with an advanced solid tumor such as melanoma, head and neck, liver or kidney cancer. The sequencing used CD4+ or CD8+ T cells sorted from blood, collected in a trial of the OX40 agonist ivuxolimab. As DNA, the CDR3 is TGTGCCATCAGTGAGATAAACAGGGGCACGGGCGAGCAGTACTTC. It translates to CAISEINRGTGEQYF.